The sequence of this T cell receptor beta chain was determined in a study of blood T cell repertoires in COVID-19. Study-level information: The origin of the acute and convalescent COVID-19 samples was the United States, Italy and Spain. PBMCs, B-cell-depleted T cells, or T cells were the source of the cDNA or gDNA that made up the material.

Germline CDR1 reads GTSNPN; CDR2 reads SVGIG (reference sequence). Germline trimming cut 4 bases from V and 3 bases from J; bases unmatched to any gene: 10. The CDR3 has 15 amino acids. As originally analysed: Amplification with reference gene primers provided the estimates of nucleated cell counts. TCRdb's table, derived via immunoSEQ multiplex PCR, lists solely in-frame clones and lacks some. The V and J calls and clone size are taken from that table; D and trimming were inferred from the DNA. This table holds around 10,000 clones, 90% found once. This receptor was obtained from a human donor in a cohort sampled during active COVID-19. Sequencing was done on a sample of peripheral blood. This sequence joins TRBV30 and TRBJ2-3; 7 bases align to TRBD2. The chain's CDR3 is CAWTIRGGVTDTQYF. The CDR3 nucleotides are TGTGCCTGGACCATTCGTGGGGGGGTTACAGATACGCAGTATTTT.